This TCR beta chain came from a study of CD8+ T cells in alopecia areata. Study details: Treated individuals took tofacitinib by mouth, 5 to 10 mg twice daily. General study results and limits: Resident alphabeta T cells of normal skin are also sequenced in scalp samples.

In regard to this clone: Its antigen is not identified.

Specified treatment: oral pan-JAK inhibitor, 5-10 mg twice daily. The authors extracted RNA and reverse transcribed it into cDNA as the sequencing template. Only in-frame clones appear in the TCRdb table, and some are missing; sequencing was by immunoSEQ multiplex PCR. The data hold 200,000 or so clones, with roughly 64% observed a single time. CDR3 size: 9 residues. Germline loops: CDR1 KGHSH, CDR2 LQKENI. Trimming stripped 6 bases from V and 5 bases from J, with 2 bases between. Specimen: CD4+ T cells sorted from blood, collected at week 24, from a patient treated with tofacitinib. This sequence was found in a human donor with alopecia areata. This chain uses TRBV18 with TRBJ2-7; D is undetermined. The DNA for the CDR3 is TGTGCCAGCTCGAACGAGCAGTACTTC. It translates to CASSNEQYF.